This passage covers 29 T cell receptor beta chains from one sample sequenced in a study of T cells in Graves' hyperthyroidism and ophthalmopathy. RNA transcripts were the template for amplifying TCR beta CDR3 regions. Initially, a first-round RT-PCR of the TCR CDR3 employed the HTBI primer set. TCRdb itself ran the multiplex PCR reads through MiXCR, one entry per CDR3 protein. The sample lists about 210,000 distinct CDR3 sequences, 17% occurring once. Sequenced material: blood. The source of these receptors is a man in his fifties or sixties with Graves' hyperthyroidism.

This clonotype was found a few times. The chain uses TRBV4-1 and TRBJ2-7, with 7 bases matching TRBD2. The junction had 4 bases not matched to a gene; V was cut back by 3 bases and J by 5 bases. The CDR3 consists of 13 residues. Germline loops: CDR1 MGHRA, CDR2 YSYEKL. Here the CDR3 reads CASSHLAGDEQYF. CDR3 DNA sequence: TGCGCCAGCAGCCACCTTGCGGGAGACGAGCAGTACTTC.

CDR3 sequence reads: CASSWTGGANSYEQYF. In DNA form, the CDR3 reads TGTGCCAGCAGTTGGACAGGGGGCGCGAACTCCTACGAGCAGTACTTC. The chain employs TRBV12-3 or TRBV12-4 and TRBJ2-7; 11 bases match TRBD1. This CDR3 comprises 16 residues. Trimming took 4 bases from V and 0 from J; bases not matched to a gene: 5.

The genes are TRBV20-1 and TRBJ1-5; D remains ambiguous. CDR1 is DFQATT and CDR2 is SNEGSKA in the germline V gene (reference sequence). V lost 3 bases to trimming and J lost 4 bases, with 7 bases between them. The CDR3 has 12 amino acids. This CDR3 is CSARDGNQPQHF. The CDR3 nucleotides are TGCAGTGCTAGGGACGGGAATCAGCCCCAGCATTTT.

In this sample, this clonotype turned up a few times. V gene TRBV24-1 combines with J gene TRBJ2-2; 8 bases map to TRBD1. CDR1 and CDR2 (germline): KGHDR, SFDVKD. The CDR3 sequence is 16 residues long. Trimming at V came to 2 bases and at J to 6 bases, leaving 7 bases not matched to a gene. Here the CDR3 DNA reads TGTGCCACCAGTGATTCCGGACAGGGAGTGGCCGGGGAGCTGTTTTTT. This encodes CATSDSGQGVAGELFF.

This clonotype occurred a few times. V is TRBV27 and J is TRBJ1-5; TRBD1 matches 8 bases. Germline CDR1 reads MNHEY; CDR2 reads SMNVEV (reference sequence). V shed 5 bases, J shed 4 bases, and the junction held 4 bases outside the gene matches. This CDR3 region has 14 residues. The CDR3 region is CASSPQGANQPQHF. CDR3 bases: TGTGCCAGCAGTCCCCAGGGGGCGAATCAGCCCCAGCATTTT.

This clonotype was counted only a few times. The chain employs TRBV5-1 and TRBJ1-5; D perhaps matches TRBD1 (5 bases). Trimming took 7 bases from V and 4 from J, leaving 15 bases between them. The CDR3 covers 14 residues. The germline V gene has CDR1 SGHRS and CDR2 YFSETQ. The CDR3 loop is CASRRDGGNQPQHF. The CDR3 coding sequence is TGCGCCAGCCGCAGAGACGGGGGGAATCAGCCCCAGCATTTT.

For the CDR3, the DNA is TGTGCCAGCAAATCAGGGGCAGAGACCCAGTACTTC. It encodes CASKSGAETQYF. The rearrangement uses TRBV6-1 and TRBJ2-5, with D perhaps matching TRBD1 (6 bases). The CDR3 is 12 residues long. Per germline, CDR1 MNHNS and CDR2 SASEGT. V was clipped by 7 bases and J by 4 bases, with 10 bases between them.

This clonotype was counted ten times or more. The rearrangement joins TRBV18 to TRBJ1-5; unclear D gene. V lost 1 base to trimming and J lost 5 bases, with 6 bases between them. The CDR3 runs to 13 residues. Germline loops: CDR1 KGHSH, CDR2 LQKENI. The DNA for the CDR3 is TGTGCCAGCTCACCACAGTTCGATCAGCCCCAGCATTTT. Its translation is CASSPQFDQPQHF.

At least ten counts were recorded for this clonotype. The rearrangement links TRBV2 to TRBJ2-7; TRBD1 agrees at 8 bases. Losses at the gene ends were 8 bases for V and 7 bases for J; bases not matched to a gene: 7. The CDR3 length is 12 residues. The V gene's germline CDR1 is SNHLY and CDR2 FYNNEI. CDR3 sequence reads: CASGGTGAEQYF. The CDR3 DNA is TGTGCCAGCGGGGGGACAGGAGCGGAGCAGTACTTC.

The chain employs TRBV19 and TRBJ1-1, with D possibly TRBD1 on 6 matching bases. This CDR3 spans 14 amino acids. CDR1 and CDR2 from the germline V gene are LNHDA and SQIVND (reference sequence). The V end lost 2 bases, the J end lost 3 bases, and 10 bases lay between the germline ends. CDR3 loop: CASSITGRDTEAFF. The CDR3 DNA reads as TGTGCCAGTAGTATAACAGGGAGAGACACTGAAGCTTTCTTT.

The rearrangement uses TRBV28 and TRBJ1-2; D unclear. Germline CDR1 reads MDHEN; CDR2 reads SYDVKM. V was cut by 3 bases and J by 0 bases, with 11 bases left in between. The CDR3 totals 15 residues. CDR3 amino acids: CASSFHGLANYGYTF. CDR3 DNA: TGTGCCAGCAGTTTTCATGGGTTAGCTAACTATGGCTACACCTTC.

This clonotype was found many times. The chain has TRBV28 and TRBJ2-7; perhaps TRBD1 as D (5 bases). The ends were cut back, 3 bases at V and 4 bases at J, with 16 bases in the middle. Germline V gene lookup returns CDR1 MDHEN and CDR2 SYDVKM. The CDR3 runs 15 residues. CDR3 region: CASSFQSVGVYEQYF. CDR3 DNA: TGTGCCAGCAGTTTCCAAAGCGTAGGGGTTTACGAGCAGTACTTC.

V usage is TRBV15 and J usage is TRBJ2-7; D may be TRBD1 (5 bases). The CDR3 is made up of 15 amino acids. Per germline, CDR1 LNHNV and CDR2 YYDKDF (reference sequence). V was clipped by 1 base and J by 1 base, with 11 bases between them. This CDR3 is CATSRGVGASYEQYF. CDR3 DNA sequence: TGTGCCACCAGCAGAGGGGTAGGGGCTTCCTACGAGCAGTACTTC.

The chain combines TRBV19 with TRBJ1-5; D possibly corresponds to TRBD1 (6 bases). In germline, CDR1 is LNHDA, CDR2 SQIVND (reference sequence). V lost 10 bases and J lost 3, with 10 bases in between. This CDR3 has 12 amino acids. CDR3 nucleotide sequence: TGTGCCACAAGGGGGTTCAATCAGCCCCAGCATTTT. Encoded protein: CATRGFNQPQHF.

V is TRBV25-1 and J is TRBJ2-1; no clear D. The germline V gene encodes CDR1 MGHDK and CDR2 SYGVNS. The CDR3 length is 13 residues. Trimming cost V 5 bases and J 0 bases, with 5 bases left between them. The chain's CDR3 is CASSHSSYNEQFF. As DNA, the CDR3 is TGTGCCAGCAGTCATAGCTCCTACAATGAGCAGTTCTTC.

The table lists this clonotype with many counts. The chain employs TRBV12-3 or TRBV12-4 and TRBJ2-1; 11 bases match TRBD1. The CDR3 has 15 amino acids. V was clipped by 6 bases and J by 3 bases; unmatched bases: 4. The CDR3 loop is CASRSGTGGYNEQFF. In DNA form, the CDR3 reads TGTGCCAGCAGGTCCGGGACAGGGGGCTACAATGAGCAGTTCTTC.

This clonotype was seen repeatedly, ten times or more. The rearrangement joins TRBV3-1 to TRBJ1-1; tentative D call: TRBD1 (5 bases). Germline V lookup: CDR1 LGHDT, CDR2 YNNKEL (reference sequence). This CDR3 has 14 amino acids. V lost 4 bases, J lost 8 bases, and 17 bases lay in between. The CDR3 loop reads CASSRDRVVMEAFF. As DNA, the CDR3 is TGTGCCAGCAGCCGGGACCGCGTCGTTATGGAAGCTTTCTTT.

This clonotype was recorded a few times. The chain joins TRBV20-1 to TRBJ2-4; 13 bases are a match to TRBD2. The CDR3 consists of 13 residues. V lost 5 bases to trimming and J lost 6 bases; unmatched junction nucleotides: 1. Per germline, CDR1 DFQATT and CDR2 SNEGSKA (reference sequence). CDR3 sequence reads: CSAGTSGTNIQYF. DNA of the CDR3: TGCAGTGCTGGGACTAGCGGGACAAACATTCAGTACTTC.

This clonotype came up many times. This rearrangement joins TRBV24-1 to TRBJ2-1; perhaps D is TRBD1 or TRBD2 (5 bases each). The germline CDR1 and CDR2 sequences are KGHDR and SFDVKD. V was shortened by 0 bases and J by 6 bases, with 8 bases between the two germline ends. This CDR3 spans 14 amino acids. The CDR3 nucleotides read TGTGCCACCAGTGATTTGTACGGGGCCAATGAGCAGTTCTTC. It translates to CATSDLYGANEQFF.

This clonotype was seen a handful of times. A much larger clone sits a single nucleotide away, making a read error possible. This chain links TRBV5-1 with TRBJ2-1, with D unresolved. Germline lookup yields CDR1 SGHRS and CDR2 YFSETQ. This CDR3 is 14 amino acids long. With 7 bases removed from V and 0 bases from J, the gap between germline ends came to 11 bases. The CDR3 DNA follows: TGCGCCAGCGGCCAGGTTAGCTCCTACAATGAGCAGTTCTTC. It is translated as CASGQVSSYNEQFF. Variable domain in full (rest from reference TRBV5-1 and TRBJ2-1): KAGVTQTPRYLIKTRGQQVTLSCSPISGHRSVSWYQQTPGQGLQFLFEYFSETQRNKGNFPGRFSGRQFSNSRSEMNVSTLELGDSALYLCASGQVSSYNEQFFGPGTRLTVL.

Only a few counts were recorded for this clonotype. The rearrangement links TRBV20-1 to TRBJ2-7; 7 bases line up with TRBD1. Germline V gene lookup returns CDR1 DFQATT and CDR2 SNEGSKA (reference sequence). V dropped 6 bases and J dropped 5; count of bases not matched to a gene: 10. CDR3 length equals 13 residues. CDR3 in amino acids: CSAWDSSLDEQYF. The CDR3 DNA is TGCAGTGCCTGGGACAGCAGCCTAGACGAGCAGTACTTC.

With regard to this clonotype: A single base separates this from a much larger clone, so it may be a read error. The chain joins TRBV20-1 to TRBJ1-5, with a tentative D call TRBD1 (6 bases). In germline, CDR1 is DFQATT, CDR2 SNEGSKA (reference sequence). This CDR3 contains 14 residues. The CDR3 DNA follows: TGCAGTGCTAGTGACAGGAATAGCAGTCAGCCCCAGCATTTT. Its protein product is CSASDRNSSQPQHF.

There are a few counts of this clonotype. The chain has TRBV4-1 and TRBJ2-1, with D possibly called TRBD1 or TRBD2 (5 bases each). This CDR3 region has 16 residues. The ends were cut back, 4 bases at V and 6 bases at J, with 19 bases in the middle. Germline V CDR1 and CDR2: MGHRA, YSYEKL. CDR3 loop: CASSRRTGSRGNEQFF. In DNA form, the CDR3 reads TGCGCCAGCAGCCGACGGACTGGATCTAGGGGCAATGAGCAGTTCTTC.

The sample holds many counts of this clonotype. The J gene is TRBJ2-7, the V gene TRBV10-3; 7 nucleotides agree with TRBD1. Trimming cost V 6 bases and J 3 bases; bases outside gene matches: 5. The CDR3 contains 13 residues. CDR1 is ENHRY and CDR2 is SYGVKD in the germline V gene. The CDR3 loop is CAIRKDRDYEQYF. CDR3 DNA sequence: TGTGCCATCAGGAAAGACAGGGACTACGAGCAGTACTTC.

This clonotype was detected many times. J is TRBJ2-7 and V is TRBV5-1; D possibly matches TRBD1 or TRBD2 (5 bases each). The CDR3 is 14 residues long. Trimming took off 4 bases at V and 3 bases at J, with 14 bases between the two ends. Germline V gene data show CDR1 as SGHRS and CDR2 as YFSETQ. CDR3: CASSVGVLGYEQYF. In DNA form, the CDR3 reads TGCGCCAGCAGCGTGGGGGTTCTAGGCTACGAGCAGTACTTC. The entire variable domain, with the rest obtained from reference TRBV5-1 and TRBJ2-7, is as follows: KAGVTQTPRYLIKTRGQQVTLSCSPISGHRSVSWYQQTPGQGLQFLFEYFSETQRNKGNFPGRFSGRQFSNSRSEMNVSTLELGDSALYLCASSVGVLGYEQYFGPGTRLTVT.

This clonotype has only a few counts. CDR3 DNA sequence: TGTGCCAGCAGTGAATGGGGCGGGGACTATGGCTACACCTTC. Encoded protein: CASSEWGGDYGYTF. The V call is TRBV6-1, the J call TRBJ1-2; tentative D call: TRBD1 (5 bases). CDR3 length: 14 residues. CDR1 is MNHNS and CDR2 is SASEGT in the germline V gene. V lost 2 bases and J lost 3, with 10 bases in between.

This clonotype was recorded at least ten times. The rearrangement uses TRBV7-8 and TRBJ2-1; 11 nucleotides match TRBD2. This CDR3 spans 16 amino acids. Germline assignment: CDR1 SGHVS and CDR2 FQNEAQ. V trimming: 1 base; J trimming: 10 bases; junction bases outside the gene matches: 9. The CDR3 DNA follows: TGTGCCAGCAGCTTAGTGCTAGCGGGAGGACCTACCGAGCAGTTCTTC. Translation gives CASSLVLAGGPTEQFF.

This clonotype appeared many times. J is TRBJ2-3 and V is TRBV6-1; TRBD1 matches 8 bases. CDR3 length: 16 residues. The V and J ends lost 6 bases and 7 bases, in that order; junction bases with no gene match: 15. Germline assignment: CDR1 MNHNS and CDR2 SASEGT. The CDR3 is CASSSHRTGMAYTQYF. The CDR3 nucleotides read TGTGCCAGCAGCTCACACCGGACAGGGATGGCCTATACGCAGTATTTT.

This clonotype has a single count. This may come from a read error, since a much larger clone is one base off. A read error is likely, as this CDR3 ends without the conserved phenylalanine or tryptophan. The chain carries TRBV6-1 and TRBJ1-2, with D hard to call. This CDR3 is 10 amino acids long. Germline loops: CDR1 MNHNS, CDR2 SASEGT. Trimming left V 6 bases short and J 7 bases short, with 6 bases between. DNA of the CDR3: TGTGCCAGCAGCGACCGTGGCTACACCCTC. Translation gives CASSDRGYTL.